Listed here are 19 T cell receptor beta chains from one sample, sequenced in a study of low-dose radiotherapy and immunotherapy resistance in tumors. Time point specified: after trial treatment. Documented treatment: LDRT plus nivolumab, ipilimumab, low-dose cyclophosphamide and aspirin (RACIN trial). Gene-specific TRAV and TRBV primers were used for first-strand cDNA, covering alpha and beta chains. Both a constant-region primer and a V-primer adapter served to amplify TCRs across about 20 PCR cycles. TCRdb passed the reads through MiXCR, listing each CDR3 protein once. The sample lists 85,000 to 95,000 distinct CDR3 sequences; roughly 20% were seen once. This material consisted of PBMCs, taken after low-dose radiotherapy plus immunotherapy. The receptors originated from a female donor with ovarian cancer.

This clonotype was detected ten times or more. The chain employs TRBV2 and TRBJ2-2; possible D gene TRBD1, 5 bases. The CDR3 has 19 residues. CDR1 and CDR2 (germline): SNHLY, FYNNEI. Trimming pared 1 base from V and 1 base from J, leaving 19 bases between. The CDR3 nucleotides are TGTGCCAGCAGTGAAGGGGGCCTGGGCCTAGTTGGGAACACCGGGGAGCTGTTTTTT. It translates to CASSEGGLGLVGNTGELFF. The full variable domain, rest sourced from reference TRBV2 and TRBJ2-2, is EPEVTQTPSHQVTQMGQEVILRCVPISNHLYFYWYRQILGQKVEFLVSFYNNEISEKSEIFDDQFSVERPDGSNFTLKIRSTKLEDSAMYFCASSEGGLGLVGNTGELFFGEGSRLTVL.

This clonotype showed up many times. The genes are TRBV6-6 and TRBJ2-3, with D perhaps matching TRBD1 or TRBD2 (6 bases each). The V end was cut by 5 bases, the J end by 4 bases, with 19 bases between. The CDR3 extends over 16 amino acids. Germline V gene data show CDR1 as MNHNY and CDR2 as SVGAGI (reference sequence). This CDR3 reads CASSTRRGGGPDTQYF. As DNA, the CDR3 is TGTGCCAGCAGTACCCGTCGCGGTGGGGGGCCAGATACGCAGTATTTT.

Points on this clonotype: A far larger clone is one base from this, pointing to a likely read error. The V gene is TRBV6-1, the J gene TRBJ2-2; perhaps D is TRBD1 or TRBD2 (7 bases each). CDR1 and CDR2 (germline): MNHNS, SASEGT. V was trimmed by 5 bases and J by 6 bases, leaving 22 bases between them. This CDR3 is 17 amino acids long. CDR3 in amino acids: CASSRSQGGVYAGELFF. The CDR3 coding sequence is TGTGCCAGCAGTAGGAGCCAGGGGGGGGTATACGCCGGGGAGCTGTTTTTT.

Concerning this clonotype itself: With a far larger clone one base away, a read error is the likely cause. V and J are TRBV6-1 and TRBJ2-7, with unresolved D. This CDR3 comprises 18 residues. Per germline, CDR1 MNHNS and CDR2 SASEGT. V gave up 3 bases and J gave up 5 bases, with 26 bases separating them. The CDR3 loop reads CASSDVIRSSNQPNEQYF. The CDR3 bases are TGTGCCAGCAGTGACGTCATCAGATCGTCAAACCAACCTAACGAGCAGTACTTC.

Details on this clonotype: This may be a read error: a much more frequent sequence differs by one nucleotide. CDR3 region: CSARDWGGMIDEQYF. The CDR3 nucleotides read TGCAGTGCTAGAGATTGGGGGGGCATGATTGACGAGCAGTACTTC. This chain links TRBV20-1 with TRBJ2-7, with D perhaps matching TRBD2 (7 bases). Germline CDR1 and CDR2: DFQATT and SNEGSKA (reference sequence). V lost 0 bases, J lost 5 bases, and 17 bases lay in between. CDR3 length: 15 residues.

There are many counts of this clonotype. The chain is built from TRBV6-5 and TRBJ2-7, with 9 positions matching TRBD2. The CDR3 covers 16 residues. The germline V gene encodes CDR1 MNHEY and CDR2 SVGAGI. The ends lost 6 bases at V and 6 bases at J; junction bases unmatched: 15. The CDR3 spells CASSSPPQRGVPEQYF. CDR3 sequence (DNA): TGTGCCAGCAGCTCCCCACCCCAGCGGGGGGTCCCCGAGCAGTACTTC.

The sample holds many counts of this clonotype. The chain employs TRBV9 and TRBJ1-6, with D tentatively TRBD1 (5 bases). Germline V gives CDR1 SGDLS, CDR2 YYNGEE. The CDR3 covers 13 residues. Trimming removed 4 bases at V and 7 bases at J, with 9 bases between. The CDR3 sequence: CASSPRQNSPLHF. The CDR3 DNA follows: TGTGCCAGCAGCCCCCGACAGAATTCACCCCTCCACTTT.

The chain links TRBV7-2 to TRBJ2-5; TRBD2 might be the D (5 bases). This CDR3 comprises 15 residues. Trimming shortened V by 5 bases and J by 5 bases, and 18 bases separated the two germline ends. Germline-derived CDR1 and CDR2 are SGHTA and FQGNSA. CDR3 DNA: TGTGCCAGCAGCCCCGACCCCACGCGAGGGGAGACCCAGTACTTC. It translates to CASSPDPTRGETQYF.

The table lists this clonotype with many counts. Here the CDR3 reads CASSPRLVPRKYEQYF. The CDR3 nucleotides are TGTGCCAGCAGCCCCAGACTAGTTCCCCGGAAATACGAGCAGTACTTC. The rearrangement uses TRBV21-1 and TRBJ2-7; TRBD2 is the table's D call and was not checked against the DNA. TRBV21-1 is described as a pseudogene. The CDR3 extends over 16 amino acids.

Many counts were recorded for this clonotype. The chain employs TRBV5-1 and TRBJ2-7, with D unclear. The V gene's germline CDR1 is SGHRS and CDR2 YFSETQ. V lost 4 bases to trimming and J lost 2 bases, with 13 bases between them. CDR3 length: 14 residues. The CDR3 loop is CASSKDGSTYEQYF. Here the CDR3 DNA reads TGCGCCAGCAGCAAGGACGGTAGCACCTACGAGCAGTACTTC.

This clonotype was observed at least ten times. This chain links TRBV15 with TRBJ1-2; D possibly corresponds to TRBD1 (5 bases). This CDR3 comprises 15 residues. V lost 0 bases and J 3 bases, leaving 11 bases between the germline ends. Germline CDR1 reads LNHNV; CDR2 reads YYDKDF (reference sequence). CDR3 in DNA: TGTGCCACCAGCAGAGATTTGGGGGTTGACTATGGCTACACCTTC. Protein: CATSRDLGVDYGYTF.

Concerning this clonotype: This may stem from a read error, because a much larger clone lies one nucleotide away. CDR3 amino acids: CASSTTGWGQFF. CDR3 DNA sequence: TGTGCCAGCAGTACCACAGGGTGGGGGCAGTTCTTC. V usage is TRBV27 and J usage is TRBJ2-1; TRBD1 is a possible D gene (6 bases). The CDR3 is made up of 12 amino acids. V lost 5 bases to trimming and J lost 12 bases, with 14 bases between them. Looked up from germline, CDR1 is MNHEY and CDR2 is SMNVEV (reference sequence).

This clonotype was found once. The chain links TRBV6-1 to TRBJ2-5; 11 nucleotides line up with TRBD1. The CDR3 sequence is 14 residues long. The J segment lost 11 bases and the V segment lost 10 bases, leaving 15 bases of the junction unmatched. Germline V gene lookup returns CDR1 MNHNS and CDR2 SASEGT. In DNA form, the CDR3 reads TGTGCCACCCGTCCTGGGACAGGGGGAAATGAGCAGTACTTC. Encoded protein: CATRPGTGGNEQYF.

The chain combines TRBV3-1 with TRBJ1-5; TRBD1 is a possible D gene (5 bases). Germline CDR1 and CDR2: LGHDT and YNNKEL (reference sequence). V lost 1 base to trimming and J lost 4 bases, with 8 bases between them. The CDR3 has 14 amino acids. The CDR3 bases are TGTGCCAGCAGCCAAGTAGGGGCAAATCAGCCCCAGCATTTT. It encodes CASSQVGANQPQHF.

This clonotype was counted at least ten times. The V gene is TRBV19, the J gene TRBJ2-5; 9 nucleotides line up with TRBD2. This CDR3 spans 15 amino acids. Germline lookup yields CDR1 LNHDA and CDR2 SQIVND (reference sequence). V lost 6 bases and J lost 4; bases outside the gene matches: 9. The DNA for the CDR3 is TGTGCCAGTAGCCCTTCGCGGGGGGGTCGAGAGACCCAGTACTTC. It encodes CASSPSRGGRETQYF.

In this sample, this clonotype turned up many times. The genes are TRBV2 and TRBJ2-1, with TRBD2 matching 7 bases. Germline CDR1 is SNHLY and CDR2 is FYNNEI. Germline trimming cut 6 bases from V and 4 bases from J; bases unmatched to any gene: 3. The CDR3 covers 13 residues. The CDR3 nucleotides read TGTGCCAGCAGCCTAGCGGTTTACAATGAGCAGTTCTTC. Amino acids: CASSLAVYNEQFF.

This clonotype is medium-sized by share. The chain links TRBV19 to TRBJ1-2; D is perhaps TRBD1 (5 bases). Per germline, CDR1 LNHDA and CDR2 SQIVND (reference sequence). The CDR3 runs to 13 residues. The CDR3 nucleotides read TGTGCGGTTCTGGACACAACTAACTATGGCTACACCTTC. Translated, it gives CAVLDTTNYGYTF.

This clonotype came up once. A far larger clone is off by one base, so a read error is likely. This rearrangement joins TRBV12-3 or TRBV12-4 to TRBJ2-7; D gene ambiguous. CDR3 length: 15 amino acids. V lost 2 bases and J 7 bases, leaving 18 bases between the germline ends. CDR3 region: CASSLSYRAYGEQYF. The DNA of the CDR3 is TGTGCCAGCAGTTTATCCTACCGTGCCTACGGTGAGCAGTACTTC.

This clonotype was seen repeatedly, ten times or more. The CDR3 region is CASSYFGDSQETQYF. CDR3 bases: TGTGCCAGCAGTTACTTTGGGGACAGTCAAGAGACCCAGTACTTC. The rearrangement links TRBV6-6 to TRBJ2-5, with 7 nucleotides matching TRBD1. Losses at the gene ends were 1 base for V and 2 bases for J; bases not matched to a gene: 4. Germline values: CDR1 MNHNY, CDR2 SVGAGI (reference sequence). The CDR3 loop spans 15 amino acids.